In its sample, the clone carrying this T cell receptor (beta chain) was seen a few times. The antigen is undetermined. The data stem from a study of regulatory T cells in long-lasting Graves disease. Overall study: With positive TSH receptor antibodies and over 5 years of antithyroid drugs, Graves' disease was considered persistent. Study-level results: Having few samples may have compromised the accuracy. Persistent Graves' cases showed lower TCR diversity than newly diagnosed cases. Persistent disease preferred TRBV28, TRBJ1-2 and TRBJ2-5; new disease, TRBV20-1 and TRBJ2-1.

CDR3 length: 13 amino acids. Trimming cost V 10 bases and J 4 bases; bases outside gene matches: 5. Indicated time point: persistent/refractory GD, antithyroid drugs over 5 years with positive TRAb. PBMCs were the source of the RNA used for TCR sequencing. For TCR beta, libraries came from iRepertoire HTBI primers and Arm-PCR of CDR3 regions. TCRdb re-analysed the multiplex PCR reads in MiXCR, keeping a single row per CDR3 protein. The table has 500,000 to 700,000 distinct CDR3 sequences, roughly 30% seen once; the top ten hold under 55%. This TCR was sampled from a female donor with Graves disease. The sample here was peripheral blood mononuclear cells (PBMCs), taken when the disease was refractory, from a patient treated with antithyroid drugs. The V gene is TRBV12-3 or TRBV12-4, the J gene TRBJ1-1; TRBD1 agrees at 11 bases. The CDR3 loop reads CATRTGGFTEAFF. The CDR3 coding sequence is TGTGCCACGCGGACAGGGGGCTTCACTGAAGCTTTCTTT.